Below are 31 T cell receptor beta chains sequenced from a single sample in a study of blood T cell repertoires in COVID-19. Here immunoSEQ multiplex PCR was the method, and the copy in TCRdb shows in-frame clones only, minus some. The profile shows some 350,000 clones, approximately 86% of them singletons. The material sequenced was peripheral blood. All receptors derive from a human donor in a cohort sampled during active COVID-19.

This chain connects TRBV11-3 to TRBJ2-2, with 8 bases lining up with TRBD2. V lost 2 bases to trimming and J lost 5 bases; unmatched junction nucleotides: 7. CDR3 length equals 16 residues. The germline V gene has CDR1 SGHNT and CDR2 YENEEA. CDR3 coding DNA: TGTGCCAGCAGCTTACGGGAGGGAGCGGGAACCGGGGAGCTGTTTTTT. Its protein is CASSLREGAGTGELFF. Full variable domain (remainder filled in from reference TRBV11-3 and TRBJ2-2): EAGVVQSPRYKIIEKKQPVAFWCNPISGHNTLYWYLQNLGQGPELLIRYENEEAVDDSQLPKDRFSAERLKGVDSTLKIQPAELGDSAVYLCASSLREGAGTGELFFGEGSRLTVL.

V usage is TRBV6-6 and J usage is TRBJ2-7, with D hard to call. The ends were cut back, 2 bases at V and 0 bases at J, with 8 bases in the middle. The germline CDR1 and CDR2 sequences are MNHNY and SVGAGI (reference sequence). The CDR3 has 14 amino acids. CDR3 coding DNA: TGTGCCAGCAGTTACGTCTCTAGCTCCTACGAGCAGTACTTC. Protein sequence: CASSYVSSSYEQYF.

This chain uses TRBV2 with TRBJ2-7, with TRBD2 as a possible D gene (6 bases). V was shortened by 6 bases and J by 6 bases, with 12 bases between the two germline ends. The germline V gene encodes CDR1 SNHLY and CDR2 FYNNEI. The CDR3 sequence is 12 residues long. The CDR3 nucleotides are TGTGCCAGCAGCGGCGGGAATCTCGAGCAGTACTTC. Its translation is CASSGGNLEQYF. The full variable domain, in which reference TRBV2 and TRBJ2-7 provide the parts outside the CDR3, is EPEVTQTPSHQVTQMGQEVILRCVPISNHLYFYWYRQILGQKVEFLVSFYNNEISEKSEIFDDQFSVERPDGSNFTLKIRSTKLEDSAMYFCASSGGNLEQYFGPGTRLTVT.

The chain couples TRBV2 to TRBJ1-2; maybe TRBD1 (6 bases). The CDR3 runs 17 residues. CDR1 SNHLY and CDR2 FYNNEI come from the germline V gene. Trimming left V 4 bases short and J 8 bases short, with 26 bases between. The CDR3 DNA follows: TGTGCCAGCAGTGGCCCCCTGGGGGCAGGGCCGTCTGACGGCTACACCTTC. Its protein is CASSGPLGAGPSDGYTF.

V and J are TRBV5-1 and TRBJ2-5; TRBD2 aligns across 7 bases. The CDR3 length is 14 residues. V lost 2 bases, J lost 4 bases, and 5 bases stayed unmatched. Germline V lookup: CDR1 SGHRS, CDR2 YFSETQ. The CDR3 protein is CASSLPGGGETQYF. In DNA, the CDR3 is TGCGCCAGCAGCTTACCGGGGGGAGGAGAGACCCAGTACTTC.

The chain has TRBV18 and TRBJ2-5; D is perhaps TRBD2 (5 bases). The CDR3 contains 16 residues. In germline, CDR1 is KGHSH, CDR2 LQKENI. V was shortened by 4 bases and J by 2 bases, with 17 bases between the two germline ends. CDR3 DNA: TGTGCCAGCTCACTATCCCTCGGGCCGGGGCAAGAGACCCAGTACTTC. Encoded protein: CASSLSLGPGQETQYF.

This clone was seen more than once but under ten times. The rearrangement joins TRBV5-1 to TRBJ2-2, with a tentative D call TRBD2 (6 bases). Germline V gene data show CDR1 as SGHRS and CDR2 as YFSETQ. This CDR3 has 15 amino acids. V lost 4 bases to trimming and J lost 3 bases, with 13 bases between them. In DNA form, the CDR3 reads TGCGCCAGCAGCAATCTAGCGTGGGACACCGGGGAGCTGTTTTTT. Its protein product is CASSNLAWDTGELFF.

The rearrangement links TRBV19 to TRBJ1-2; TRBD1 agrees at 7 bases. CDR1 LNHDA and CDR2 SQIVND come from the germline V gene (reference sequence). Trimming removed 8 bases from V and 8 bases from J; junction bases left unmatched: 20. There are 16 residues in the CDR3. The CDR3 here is CASQPRAIGGGLGYTF. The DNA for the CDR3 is TGTGCCAGTCAGCCGCGAGCGATCGGAGGGGGCTTGGGCTACACCTTC.

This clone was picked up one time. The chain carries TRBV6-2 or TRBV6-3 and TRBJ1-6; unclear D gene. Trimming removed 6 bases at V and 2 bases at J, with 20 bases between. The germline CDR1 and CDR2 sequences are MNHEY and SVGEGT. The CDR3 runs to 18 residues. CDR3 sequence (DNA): TGTGCCAGCAGCCTCGCTATTACAGTTGTCACCTATAATTCACCCCTCCACTTT. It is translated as CASSLAITVVTYNSPLHF.

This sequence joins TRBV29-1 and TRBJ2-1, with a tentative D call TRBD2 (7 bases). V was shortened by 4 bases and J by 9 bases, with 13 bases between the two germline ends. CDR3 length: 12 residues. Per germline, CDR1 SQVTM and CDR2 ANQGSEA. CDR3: CSVVWGGGEQFF. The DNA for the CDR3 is TGCAGCGTTGTTTGGGGGGGCGGTGAGCAGTTCTTC.

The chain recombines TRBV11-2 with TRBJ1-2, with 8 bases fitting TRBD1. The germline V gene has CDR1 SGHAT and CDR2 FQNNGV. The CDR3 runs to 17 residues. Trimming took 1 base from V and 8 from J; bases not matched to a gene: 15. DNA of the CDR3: TGTGCCAGCAGCTTAGTAGCAACTATGGCAGGGGGCGGCGGCTACACCTTC. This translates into CASSLVATMAGGGGYTF.

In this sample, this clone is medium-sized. The CDR3 nucleotides read TGTGCCAGTAGTACGGGACTAGACTACAATGAGCAGTTCTTC. It encodes CASSTGLDYNEQFF. The J gene is TRBJ2-1, the V gene TRBV19, with 8 bases fitting TRBD2. Germline lookup yields CDR1 LNHDA and CDR2 SQIVND (reference sequence). Trimming cost V 4 bases and J 3 bases; bases outside gene matches: 2. The CDR3 extends over 14 amino acids.

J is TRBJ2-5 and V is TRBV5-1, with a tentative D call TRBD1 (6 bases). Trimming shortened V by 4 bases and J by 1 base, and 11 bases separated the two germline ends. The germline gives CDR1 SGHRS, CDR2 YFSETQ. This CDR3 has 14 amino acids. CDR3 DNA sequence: TGCGCCAGCAGCGTCCAGGACAGCCAAGAGACCCAGTACTTC. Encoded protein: CASSVQDSQETQYF.

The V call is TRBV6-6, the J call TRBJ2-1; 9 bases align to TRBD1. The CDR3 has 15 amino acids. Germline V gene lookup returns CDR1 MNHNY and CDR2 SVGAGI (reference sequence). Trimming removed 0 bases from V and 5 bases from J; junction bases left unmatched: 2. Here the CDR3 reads CASSYSGTGNNEQFF. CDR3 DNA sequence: TGTGCCAGCAGTTACTCAGGGACAGGGAACAATGAGCAGTTCTTC.

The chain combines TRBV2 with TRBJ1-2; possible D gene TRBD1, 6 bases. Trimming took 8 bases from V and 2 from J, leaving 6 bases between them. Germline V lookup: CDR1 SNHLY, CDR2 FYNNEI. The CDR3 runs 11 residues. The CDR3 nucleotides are TGTGCCAGCGGACAGAACTATGGCTACACCTTC. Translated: CASGQNYGYTF.

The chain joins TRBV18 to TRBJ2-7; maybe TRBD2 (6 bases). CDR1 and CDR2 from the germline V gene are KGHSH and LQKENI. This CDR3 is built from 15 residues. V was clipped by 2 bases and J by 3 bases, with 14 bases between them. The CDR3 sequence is CASSPKGGPVYEQYF. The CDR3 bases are TGTGCCAGCTCACCAAAGGGAGGACCAGTCTACGAGCAGTACTTC.

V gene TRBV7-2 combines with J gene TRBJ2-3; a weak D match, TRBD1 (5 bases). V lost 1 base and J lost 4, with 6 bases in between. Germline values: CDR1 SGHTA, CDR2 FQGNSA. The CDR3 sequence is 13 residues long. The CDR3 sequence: CASSLEGSDTQYF. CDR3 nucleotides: TGTGCCAGCAGCTTAGAGGGGTCAGATACGCAGTATTTT.

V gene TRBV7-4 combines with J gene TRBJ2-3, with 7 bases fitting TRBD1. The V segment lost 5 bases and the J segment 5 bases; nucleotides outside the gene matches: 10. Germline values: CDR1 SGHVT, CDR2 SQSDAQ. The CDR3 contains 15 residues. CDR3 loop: CASSGCQGVRDTQYF. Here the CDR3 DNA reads TGTGCCAGCAGCGGATGTCAGGGGGTGAGAGATACGCAGTATTTT.

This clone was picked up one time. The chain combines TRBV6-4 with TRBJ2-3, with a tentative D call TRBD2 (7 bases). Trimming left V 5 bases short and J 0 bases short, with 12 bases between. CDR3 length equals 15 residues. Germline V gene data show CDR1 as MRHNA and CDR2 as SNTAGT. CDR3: CASSLSGGSTDTQYF. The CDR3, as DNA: TGTGCCAGCAGTTTATCGGGGGGCAGCACAGATACGCAGTATTTT.

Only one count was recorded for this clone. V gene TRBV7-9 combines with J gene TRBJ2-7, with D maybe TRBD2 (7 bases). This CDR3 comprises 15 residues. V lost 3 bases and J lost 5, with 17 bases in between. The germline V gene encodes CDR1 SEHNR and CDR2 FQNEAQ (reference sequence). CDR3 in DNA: TGTGCCAGCAGCTTCACCAGGGGCCGGGAGGACGAGCAGTACTTC. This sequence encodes CASSFTRGREDEQYF.

The CDR3 is CASSLWASRGTGNTIYF. The CDR3, as DNA: TGCGCCAGCAGCTTGTGGGCCAGTAGGGGCACTGGAAACACCATATATTTT. This chain joins TRBV5-1 and TRBJ1-3; TRBD1 might be the D (5 bases). This CDR3 has 17 amino acids. Deletions cut 1 base from V and 2 bases from J, with 16 bases between. Germline V lookup: CDR1 SGHRS, CDR2 YFSETQ.

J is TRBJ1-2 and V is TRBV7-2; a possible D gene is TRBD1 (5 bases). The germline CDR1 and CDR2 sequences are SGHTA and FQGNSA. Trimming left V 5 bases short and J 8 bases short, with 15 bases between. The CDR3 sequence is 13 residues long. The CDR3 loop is CASSLMQGSGYTF. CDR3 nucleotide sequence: TGTGCCAGCAGCCTCATGCAGGGTTCAGGCTACACCTTC.

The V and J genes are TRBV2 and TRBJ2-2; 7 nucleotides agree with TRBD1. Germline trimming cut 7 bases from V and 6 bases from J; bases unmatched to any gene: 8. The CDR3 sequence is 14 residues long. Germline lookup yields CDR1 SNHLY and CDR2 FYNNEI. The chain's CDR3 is CASIDRDGAGELFF. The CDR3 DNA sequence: TGTGCCAGCATAGACAGGGACGGCGCCGGGGAGCTGTTTTTT. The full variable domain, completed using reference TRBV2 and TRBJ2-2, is EPEVTQTPSHQVTQMGQEVILRCVPISNHLYFYWYRQILGQKVEFLVSFYNNEISEKSEIFDDQFSVERPDGSNFTLKIRSTKLEDSAMYFCASIDRDGAGELFFGEGSRLTVL.

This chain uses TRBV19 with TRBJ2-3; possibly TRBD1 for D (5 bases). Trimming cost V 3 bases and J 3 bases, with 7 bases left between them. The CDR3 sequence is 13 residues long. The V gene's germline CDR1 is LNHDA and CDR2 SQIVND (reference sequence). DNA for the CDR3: TGTGCCAGTAGTATGGGGCCGACAGATACGCAGTATTTT. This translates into CASSMGPTDTQYF.

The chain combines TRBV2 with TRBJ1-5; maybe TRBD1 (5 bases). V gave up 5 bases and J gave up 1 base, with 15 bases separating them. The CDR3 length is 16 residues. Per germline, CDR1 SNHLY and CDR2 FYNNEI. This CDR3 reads CASSQFREASNQPQHF. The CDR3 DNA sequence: TGTGCCAGCAGTCAATTCAGGGAGGCGAGCAATCAGCCCCAGCATTTT.

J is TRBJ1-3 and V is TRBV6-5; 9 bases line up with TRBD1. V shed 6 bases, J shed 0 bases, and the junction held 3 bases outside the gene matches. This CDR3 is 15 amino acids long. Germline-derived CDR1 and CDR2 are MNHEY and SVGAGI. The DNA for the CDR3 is TGTGCCAGCAGAAGGACAGGGGACTCTGGAAACACCATATATTTT. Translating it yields CASRRTGDSGNTIYF.

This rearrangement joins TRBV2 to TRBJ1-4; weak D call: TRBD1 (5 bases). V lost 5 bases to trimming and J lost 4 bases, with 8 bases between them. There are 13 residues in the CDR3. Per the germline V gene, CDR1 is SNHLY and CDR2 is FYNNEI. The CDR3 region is CASSRGLNEKLFF. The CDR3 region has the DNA TGTGCCAGCAGTCGGGGACTTAATGAAAAACTGTTTTTT. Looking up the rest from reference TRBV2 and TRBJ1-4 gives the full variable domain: EPEVTQTPSHQVTQMGQEVILRCVPISNHLYFYWYRQILGQKVEFLVSFYNNEISEKSEIFDDQFSVERPDGSNFTLKIRSTKLEDSAMYFCASSRGLNEKLFFGSGTQLSVL.

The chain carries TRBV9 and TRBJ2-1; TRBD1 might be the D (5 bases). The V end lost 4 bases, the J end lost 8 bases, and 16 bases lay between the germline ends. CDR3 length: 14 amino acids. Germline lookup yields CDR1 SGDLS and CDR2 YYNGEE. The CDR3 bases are TGTGCCAGCAGCCCAGCCCGACAGCAGCATGAGCAGTTCTTC. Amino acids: CASSPARQQHEQFF.

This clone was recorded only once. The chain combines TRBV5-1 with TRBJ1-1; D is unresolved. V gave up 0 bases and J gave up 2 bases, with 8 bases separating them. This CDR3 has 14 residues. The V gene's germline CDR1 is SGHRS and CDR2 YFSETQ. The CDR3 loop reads CASSLDRDNTEAFF. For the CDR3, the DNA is TGCGCCAGCAGCTTGGACAGAGATAACACTGAAGCTTTCTTT.

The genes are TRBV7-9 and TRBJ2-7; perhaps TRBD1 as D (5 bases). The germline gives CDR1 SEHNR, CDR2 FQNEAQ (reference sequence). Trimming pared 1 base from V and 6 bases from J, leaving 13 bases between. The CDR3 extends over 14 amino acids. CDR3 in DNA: TGTGCCAGCAGCTTAGTCCCAGGGTCGGGCGAGCAGTACTTC. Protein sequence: CASSLVPGSGEQYF.

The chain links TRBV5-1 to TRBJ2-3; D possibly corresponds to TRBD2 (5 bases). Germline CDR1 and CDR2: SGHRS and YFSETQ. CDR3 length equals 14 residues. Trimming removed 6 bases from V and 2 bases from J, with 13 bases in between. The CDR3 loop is CASIPDSYTDTQYF. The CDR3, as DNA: TGCGCCAGCATCCCGGACTCCTACACAGATACGCAGTATTTT.